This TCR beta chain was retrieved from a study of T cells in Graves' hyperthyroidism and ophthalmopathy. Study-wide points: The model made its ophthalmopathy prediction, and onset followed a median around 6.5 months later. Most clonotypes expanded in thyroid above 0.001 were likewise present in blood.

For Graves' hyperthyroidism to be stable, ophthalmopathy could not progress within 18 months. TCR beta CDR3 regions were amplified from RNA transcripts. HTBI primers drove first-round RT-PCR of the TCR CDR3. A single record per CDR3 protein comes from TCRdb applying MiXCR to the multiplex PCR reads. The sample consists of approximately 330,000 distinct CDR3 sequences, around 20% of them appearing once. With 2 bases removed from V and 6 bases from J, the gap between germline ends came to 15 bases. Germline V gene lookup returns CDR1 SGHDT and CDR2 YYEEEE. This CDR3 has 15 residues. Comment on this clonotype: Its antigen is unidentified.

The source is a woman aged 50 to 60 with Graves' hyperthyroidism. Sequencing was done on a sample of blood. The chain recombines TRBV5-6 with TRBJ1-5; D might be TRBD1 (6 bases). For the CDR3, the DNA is TGTGCCAGCAGCTTAACAGGGACTTCAGTTCAGCCCCAGCATTTT. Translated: CASSLTGTSVQPQHF.